These 28 T cell receptor beta chains originate from one sample sequenced in a study of chemoradiotherapy in HPV16-positive cancers. TCRdb's copy holds only in-frame clones and misses some; the assay was immunoSEQ multiplex PCR. The sample lists some 70,000 clones, about nine tenths occurring once. This specimen consisted of blood, obtained from a patient who underwent chemoradiotherapy. The receptors shown here come from a human donor with HPV-associated anogenital cancer.

This clone occurred once. The V call is TRBV5-8, the J call TRBJ1-5; no definite D call. Germline V gene lookup returns CDR1 SGHTS and CDR2 YDEGEE. V shed 4 bases and J shed 5 bases, with 13 bases lying between them. The CDR3 runs to 14 residues. CDR3 sequence reads: CASSPYGRDQPQHF. For the CDR3, the DNA is TGTGCCAGCAGCCCATATGGGAGGGATCAGCCCCAGCATTTT.

J is TRBJ1-4 and V is TRBV6-5; 8 positions match TRBD1. In germline, CDR1 is MNHEY, CDR2 SVGAGI. The CDR3 contains 14 residues. V lost 6 bases and J lost 7; bases outside the gene matches: 7. CDR3 region: CASSTTGATEKLFF. As DNA, the CDR3 is TGTGCCAGCAGCACGACAGGGGCTACTGAAAAACTGTTTTTT.

This chain connects TRBV7-9 to TRBJ2-6, with TRBD1 matching over 7 bases. After removal of 0 bases from V and 4 bases from J, the junction contained 3 bases not matched to a gene. CDR1 SEHNR and CDR2 FQNEAQ come from the germline V gene (reference sequence). The CDR3 contains 16 residues. The CDR3: CASSLAGQSGANVLTF. The CDR3 DNA follows: TGTGCCAGCAGCTTAGCGGGACAGTCCGGGGCCAACGTCCTGACTTTC. Using reference TRBV7-9 and TRBJ2-6 for the parts outside the CDR3, the full variable domain is DTGVSQNPRHKITKRGQNVTFRCDPISEHNRLYWYRQTLGQGPEFLTYFQNEAQLEKSRLLSDRFSAERPKGSFSTLEIQRTEQGDSAMYLCASSLAGQSGANVLTFGAGSRLTVL.

The V gene is TRBV5-1, the J gene TRBJ2-2; D gene uncertain. Germline CDR1 reads SGHRS; CDR2 reads YFSETQ. With 0 bases removed from V and 0 bases from J, the gap between germline ends came to 6 bases. CDR3 length: 15 residues. CDR3 in DNA: TGCGCCAGCAGCTTGGGACTTACGAACACCGGGGAGCTGTTTTTT. It specifies CASSLGLTNTGELFF.

The rearrangement joins TRBV7-9 to TRBJ2-7, with D possibly being TRBD2 (6 bases). The CDR3 loop spans 16 amino acids. Looked up from germline, CDR1 is SEHNR and CDR2 is FQNEAQ (reference sequence). Trimming pared 6 bases from V and 2 bases from J, leaving 20 bases between. The CDR3 nucleotides are TGTGCCAGCAGTCAACTGGAGGGACTTGGGCCCTACGAGCAGTACTTC. It yields the protein CASSQLEGLGPYEQYF.

J is TRBJ2-7 and V is TRBV7-9; D unresolved. Germline V gives CDR1 SEHNR, CDR2 FQNEAQ (reference sequence). V lost 1 base to trimming and J lost 2 bases, with 9 bases between them. The CDR3 consists of 14 residues. The CDR3 nucleotides read TGTGCCAGCAGCTTAGTTGGCTCTACCTACGAGCAGTACTTC. Encoded protein: CASSLVGSTYEQYF.

CDR3 protein: CASSPGGPASTDTQYF. The CDR3 DNA is TGTGCCAGCAGCCCGGGGGGGCCAGCAAGCACAGATACGCAGTATTTT. The chain uses TRBV7-3 and TRBJ2-3, with 8 bases aligning to TRBD2. V was clipped by 5 bases and J by 0 bases; unmatched bases: 7. This CDR3 has 16 amino acids. Germline V lookup: CDR1 SGHTA, CDR2 FQGTGA.

This clone appeared once. The genes are TRBV28 and TRBJ1-1; possible D gene TRBD1, 6 bases. The CDR3 extends over 14 amino acids. CDR1 and CDR2 from the germline V gene are MDHEN and SYDVKM. Trimming cost V 5 bases and J 4 bases, with 14 bases left between them. The DNA for the CDR3 is TGTGCCAGCAGTACTACAGGGAGTCCCACTGAAGCTTTCTTT. Translating gives CASSTTGSPTEAFF. The full variable domain, with the rest looked up from reference TRBV28 and TRBJ1-1, is DVKVTQSSRYLVKRTGEKVFLECVQDMDHENMFWYRQDPGLGLRLIYFSYDVKMKEKGDIPEGYSVSREKKERFSLILESASTNQTSMYLCASSTTGSPTEAFFGQGTRLTVV.

This clone appeared a single time. This rearrangement joins TRBV7-6 to TRBJ2-7; 9 bases are shared with TRBD2. V shed 0 bases, J shed 2 bases, and the junction held 11 bases outside the gene matches. Germline assignment: CDR1 SGHVS and CDR2 FNYEAQ. The CDR3 extends over 18 amino acids. The CDR3 spells CASSLARGLAGITYEQYF. DNA of the CDR3: TGTGCCAGCAGCTTAGCTCGGGGTCTAGCGGGGATAACCTACGAGCAGTACTTC.

The J gene is TRBJ1-5, the V gene TRBV28, with unresolved D. This CDR3 comprises 14 residues. Germline values: CDR1 MDHEN, CDR2 SYDVKM. V was clipped by 2 bases and J by 2 bases, with 7 bases between them. CDR3: CASSLEGRNQPQHF. In DNA, the CDR3 is TGTGCCAGCAGTTTAGAAGGGCGCAATCAGCCCCAGCATTTT.

This sequence joins TRBV7-2 and TRBJ2-7, with 8 bases matching TRBD2. CDR1 and CDR2 (germline): SGHTA, FQGNSA. With V trimmed by 0 bases and J by 4 bases, 8 bases remained unmatched. This CDR3 has 16 residues. CDR3 coding DNA: TGTGCCAGCAGCTTAGCCTCTAGCGGGTCTATTTACGAGCAGTACTTC. As protein: CASSLASSGSIYEQYF.

The chain is built from TRBV7-9 and TRBJ2-5; D might be TRBD2 (6 bases). CDR3 length: 15 residues. CDR1 and CDR2 from the germline V gene are SEHNR and FQNEAQ (reference sequence). V lost 1 base and J 1 base, leaving 10 bases between the germline ends. The CDR3 protein is CASSLEVGLQETQYF. DNA for the CDR3: TGTGCCAGCAGCTTAGAGGTGGGACTCCAAGAGACCCAGTACTTC.

The genes are TRBV21-1 and TRBJ1-1; TRBD1 was called by the table and not checked on the DNA. TRBV21-1 is recorded as a pseudogene. The CDR3 sequence is 14 residues long. The CDR3 spells CASSKQTTNTEAFF. The CDR3 DNA reads as TGTGCCAGCAGCAAGCAGACAACGAACACTGAAGCTTTCTTT.

The chain joins TRBV6-4 to TRBJ2-6; D ambiguous. This CDR3 has 14 residues. CDR1 and CDR2 (germline): MRHNA, SNTAGT. The germline V and J ends were trimmed by 3 bases and 1 base, with 4 bases remaining between them. CDR3 DNA: TGTGCCAGCAGTGAGCATTCTGGGGCCAACGTCCTGACTTTC. Amino acids: CASSEHSGANVLTF.

This chain links TRBV7-9 with TRBJ1-3; D is ambiguous. The germline V gene has CDR1 SEHNR and CDR2 FQNEAQ (reference sequence). V shed 2 bases and J shed 0 bases, with 5 bases lying between them. The CDR3 loop spans 14 amino acids. DNA of the CDR3: TGTGCCAGCAGCTTACTAACCTCTGGAAACACCATATATTTT. Its translation: CASSLLTSGNTIYF.

The CDR3 loop reads CASSERRQGAVETQYF. The DNA for the CDR3 is TGTGCCAGCAGTGAACGACGACAGGGGGCAGTGGAGACCCAGTACTTC. The chain is built from TRBV2 and TRBJ2-5, with 10 bases identical to TRBD1. Germline CDR1 is SNHLY and CDR2 is FYNNEI. The CDR3 consists of 16 residues. V shed 2 bases, J shed 5 bases, and the junction held 8 bases outside the gene matches.

The V call is TRBV9, the J call TRBJ1-1; 9 nucleotides agree with TRBD1. CDR1 is SGDLS, CDR2 YYNGEE, per germline. CDR3 length equals 16 residues. V lost 7 bases to trimming and J lost 3 bases; unmatched junction nucleotides: 13. In nucleotides, the CDR3 is TGTGCCAGCCGAAAGGACGGGACAGGGCGGGACACTGAAGCTTTCTTT. It specifies CASRKDGTGRDTEAFF.

The V gene is TRBV5-1, the J gene TRBJ2-1, with TRBD2 identical over 12 bases. V was pared by 3 bases and J by 3 bases, with 1 base of the junction left unmatched. CDR3 length equals 15 residues. The germline V gene has CDR1 SGHRS and CDR2 YFSETQ. In DNA form, the CDR3 reads TGCGCCAGCAGCTCGGGACTAGCGGGCTACAATGAGCAGTTCTTC. Encoded protein: CASSSGLAGYNEQFF. The complete variable domain, with remaining parts taken from reference TRBV5-1 and TRBJ2-1, reads KAGVTQTPRYLIKTRGQQVTLSCSPISGHRSVSWYQQTPGQGLQFLFEYFSETQRNKGNFPGRFSGRQFSNSRSEMNVSTLELGDSALYLCASSSGLAGYNEQFFGPGTRLTVL.

The genes are TRBV29-1 and TRBJ1-1; D gene ambiguous. The V gene's germline CDR1 is SQVTM and CDR2 ANQGSEA. The CDR3 has 15 residues. The V and J ends lost 4 bases and 2 bases respectively, with 17 bases between them. CDR3 in amino acids: CSVGLNVAINTEAFF. Here the CDR3 DNA reads TGCAGCGTTGGGCTCAATGTGGCAATAAACACTGAAGCTTTCTTT.

This clone was picked up one time. The rearrangement joins TRBV9 to TRBJ1-2; D possibly corresponds to TRBD1 (5 bases). Trimming took 0 bases from V and 4 from J, leaving 10 bases between them. The CDR3 has 14 amino acids. Germline-derived CDR1 and CDR2 are SGDLS and YYNGEE. The CDR3: CASSVGDLGYGYTF. CDR3 sequence (DNA): TGTGCCAGCAGCGTAGGGGACCTTGGCTATGGCTACACCTTC. The variable domain in full, completed from reference TRBV9 and TRBJ1-2, reads DSGVTQTPKHLITATGQRVTLRCSPRSGDLSVYWYQQSLDQGLQFLIQYYNGEERAKGNILERFSAQQFPDLHSELNLSSLELGDSALYFCASSVGDLGYGYTFGSGTRLTVV.

The chain joins TRBV5-4 to TRBJ2-7; weak D call: TRBD2 (5 bases). The CDR3 runs 15 residues. V was clipped by 4 bases and J by 3 bases, with 17 bases between them. In germline, CDR1 is SGHNT, CDR2 YYREEE (reference sequence). The CDR3, as DNA: TGTGCCAGCAGCCCTGACTACGCCGAGTACTACGAGCAGTACTTC. Its protein product is CASSPDYAEYYEQYF. Drawing the rest from reference TRBV5-4 and TRBJ2-7, the complete variable domain is ETGVTQSPTHLIKTRGQQVTLRCSSQSGHNTVSWYQQALGQGPQFIFQYYREEENGRGNFPPRFSGLQFPNYSSELNVNALELDDSALYLCASSPDYAEYYEQYFGPGTRLTVT.

The gene calls are TRBV7-2 and TRBJ2-1, with 12 positions matching TRBD2. Germline CDR1 SGHTA, CDR2 FQGNSA. This CDR3 has 15 amino acids. Germline trimming cut 3 bases from V and 8 bases from J; bases unmatched to any gene: 5. CDR3 sequence: CASSFLTSGSDEQFF. For the CDR3, the DNA is TGTGCCAGCAGCTTTTTGACTAGCGGGAGTGATGAGCAGTTCTTC.

V is TRBV6-6 and J is TRBJ1-4; D is ambiguous. Trimming took off 2 bases at V and 7 bases at J, with 14 bases between the two ends. Germline assignment: CDR1 MNHNY and CDR2 SVGAGI (reference sequence). The CDR3 loop spans 15 amino acids. Here the CDR3 reads CASSYPGAAGEKLFF. CDR3 nucleotides: TGTGCCAGCAGTTACCCCGGCGCAGCCGGTGAAAAACTGTTTTTT.

This chain uses TRBV6-5 with TRBJ2-1; no firm D call. From germline, CDR1 is MNHEY and CDR2 SVGAGI. Trimming stripped 4 bases from V and 0 bases from J, with 13 bases between. This CDR3 is built from 16 residues. CDR3 sequence reads: CASSSTGSSSYNEQFF. In nucleotides, the CDR3 is TGTGCCAGCAGTTCCACCGGGTCTAGCTCCTACAATGAGCAGTTCTTC.

This chain's CDR3 is CASSQDEPVTDTQYF. Here the CDR3 DNA reads TGCGCCAGCAGCCAAGATGAGCCAGTTACAGATACGCAGTATTTT. The chain couples TRBV4-1 to TRBJ2-3; D is uncertain. This CDR3 has 15 residues. The V end lost 0 bases, the J end lost 3 bases, and 10 bases lay between the germline ends. The germline gives CDR1 MGHRA, CDR2 YSYEKL.

This rearrangement joins TRBV19 to TRBJ2-7; TRBD1 is a possible D gene (5 bases). CDR3 size: 15 residues. CDR1 is LNHDA and CDR2 is SQIVND in the germline V gene (reference sequence). The V gene lost 5 bases and the J gene lost 2 bases, with 16 bases spanning the gap. The CDR3 DNA is TGTGCCAGTAGTGTCAGGGTAGGTTTCCCCTACGAGCAGTACTTC. Amino acids: CASSVRVGFPYEQYF.

This chain connects TRBV6-5 to TRBJ1-6, with D uncertain. V dropped 6 bases and J dropped 8 bases, with 11 bases sitting between them. Germline lookup yields CDR1 MNHEY and CDR2 SVGAGI. The CDR3 loop spans 13 amino acids. The CDR3 spells CASRAGSYSPLHF. The DNA for the CDR3 is TGTGCCAGCAGGGCGGGAAGTTATTCACCCCTCCACTTT.

The V gene is TRBV5-6, the J gene TRBJ2-1, with TRBD2 matching over 7 bases. The trim removed 4 bases at V and 8 bases at J, leaving 15 bases unmatched. This CDR3 spans 16 amino acids. Germline CDR1 is SGHDT and CDR2 is YYEEEE. The CDR3 spells CASSALGAGSVDEQFF. As DNA, the CDR3 is TGTGCCAGCAGCGCTCTAGGAGCGGGAAGCGTCGATGAGCAGTTCTTC.